The TCR beta chain described here comes from a study of shared clonotypes between healthy human individuals. It was CD45RO-negative cells, positively selected for CCR7, that made up naive CD8 cells, with terminally differentiated effector memory CD45RA+ cells excluded. The assay was carried out at the deep level. In the original analysis: Junction-only immunoSEQ data arrived without quality scores, meaning filtering differed. Measured with immunoSEQ multiplex PCR; TCRdb has only the in-frame clones, and not every one. D and trimming come from the DNA, and the V and J calls and clone size come from that table. Of hundreds of thousands of clones listed, 80% to 95% were seen once; the top ten hold 20% to 30%. Germline CDR1 is MNHNS and CDR2 is SASEGT. V was cut by 6 bases and J by 0 bases, with 8 bases left in between. The CDR3 is 13 residues long.

The specimen sequenced was naive CD8+ T cells sorted from blood. The rearrangement uses TRBV6-1 and TRBJ1-1, with unresolved D. The receptor comes from a man between 25 and 39 years old in good health. CDR3: CASSGILNTEAFF. The CDR3 region has the DNA TGTGCCAGCAGCGGGATACTGAACACTGAAGCTTTCTTT.